The 13 T cell receptor beta chains reported below all come from one sample, sequenced in a study of cytomegalovirus exposure and HLA in healthy donors. Researchers ran the PCR with 60 Vbeta and 13 Jbeta primers. The protocol was immunoSEQ multiplex PCR, while the TCRdb copy is restricted to in-frame clones and leaves out a portion. The sample includes approximately 150,000 clones, about three quarters seen only once; the top ten take 10%. Sequencing used PBMCs. These receptors were obtained from a man under 40 in good health and CMV-seropositive.

V is TRBV5-1 and J is TRBJ2-3, with TRBD2 matching over 9 bases. Losses at the gene ends were 7 bases for V and 1 base for J; bases not matched to a gene: 10. Germline-derived CDR1 and CDR2 are SGHRS and YFSETQ. The CDR3 covers 16 residues. The CDR3 is CASAKPGLAGTDTQYF. The DNA of the CDR3 is TGCGCCAGCGCTAAGCCGGGACTAGCAGGCACAGATACGCAGTATTTT. The full variable domain, completed using reference TRBV5-1 and TRBJ2-3, is KAGVTQTPRYLIKTRGQQVTLSCSPISGHRSVSWYQQTPGQGLQFLFEYFSETQRNKGNFPGRFSGRQFSNSRSEMNVSTLELGDSALYLCASAKPGLAGTDTQYFGPGTRLTVL.

The rearrangement joins TRBV6-1 to TRBJ1-5; 8 bases fit TRBD1. This CDR3 region has 15 residues. Germline values: CDR1 MNHNS, CDR2 SASEGT. V lost 6 bases and J lost 6; bases outside the gene matches: 10. The CDR3 loop is CASRKTGGEGQPQHF. CDR3 in DNA: TGTGCCAGCAGGAAAACAGGGGGTGAAGGTCAGCCCCAGCATTTT.

The chain links TRBV11-2 to TRBJ2-3, with TRBD2 as a possible D gene (5 bases). In germline, CDR1 is SGHAT, CDR2 FQNNGV. This CDR3 comprises 15 residues. The V gene lost 4 bases and the J gene lost 0 bases, with 11 bases spanning the gap. CDR3 sequence reads: CASSSWETSTDTQYF. In DNA form, the CDR3 reads TGTGCCAGCAGCTCTTGGGAGACTAGCACAGATACGCAGTATTTT.

This clone was observed a few times. This sequence joins TRBV9 and TRBJ2-2; 7 nucleotides line up with TRBD2. This CDR3 region has 15 residues. V lost 0 bases and J lost 5; bases outside the gene matches: 4. Germline assignment: CDR1 SGDLS and CDR2 YYNGEE. CDR3: CASSVGGGNTGELFF. The CDR3 bases are TGTGCCAGCAGCGTAGGGGGGGGGAATACCGGGGAGCTGTTTTTT.

J is TRBJ1-5 and V is TRBV19; a weak D match, TRBD1 (5 bases). This CDR3 spans 14 amino acids. Trimming left V 3 bases short and J 4 bases short, with 10 bases between. Germline assignment: CDR1 LNHDA and CDR2 SQIVND (reference sequence). Here the CDR3 reads CASSMGGWNQPQHF. The CDR3 nucleotides read TGTGCCAGTAGTATGGGGGGTTGGAATCAGCCCCAGCATTTT.

The chain is built from TRBV5-1 and TRBJ2-7; TRBD1 aligns across 7 bases. Germline V gene data show CDR1 as SGHRS and CDR2 as YFSETQ. V was clipped by 4 bases and J by 0 bases; unmatched bases: 4. CDR3 size: 14 residues. The CDR3 nucleotides read TGCGCCAGCAGCGGGGACAGCCTCTCCTACGAGCAGTACTTC. Translating it yields CASSGDSLSYEQYF.

The V and J genes are TRBV7-6 and TRBJ2-3; D unclear. The germline CDR1 and CDR2 sequences are SGHVS and FNYEAQ. The CDR3 length is 17 residues. Trimming removed 1 base at V and 2 bases at J, with 16 bases between. Here the CDR3 reads CASSLGASKVVTDTQYF. As DNA, the CDR3 is TGTGCCAGCAGCTTAGGGGCCTCGAAAGTCGTCACAGATACGCAGTATTTT.

The chain uses TRBV30 and TRBJ1-1; TRBD1 matches 7 bases. V dropped 2 bases and J dropped 1; count of bases not matched to a gene: 4. CDR1 GTSNPN and CDR2 SVGIG come from the germline V gene (reference sequence). The CDR3 extends over 14 amino acids. The CDR3 protein is CAWSPGQRNTEAFF. CDR3 bases: TGTGCCTGGAGTCCGGGACAGAGGAACACTGAAGCTTTCTTT. Filled out from reference TRBV30 and TRBJ1-1, the complete variable domain reads SQTIHQWPATLVQPVGSPLSLECTVEGTSNPNLYWYRQAAGRGLQLLFYSVGIGQISSEVPQNLSASRPQDRQFILSSKKLLLSDSGFYLCAWSPGQRNTEAFFGQGTRLTVV.

The chain is built from TRBV30 and TRBJ1-3, with unresolved D. The CDR3 contains 14 residues. Germline V lookup: CDR1 GTSNPN, CDR2 SVGIG (reference sequence). The V gene lost 2 bases and the J gene lost 4 bases, with 12 bases spanning the gap. The CDR3 DNA sequence: TGTGCCTGGAGTTACGGAGGTGGAGGAAACACCATATATTTT. Translation: CAWSYGGGGNTIYF.

The chain is built from TRBV6-6 and TRBJ1-2; D may be TRBD1 (5 bases). The ends were cut back, 7 bases at V and 2 bases at J, with 11 bases in the middle. The CDR3 loop spans 13 amino acids. Looked up from germline, CDR1 is MNHNY and CDR2 is SVGAGI (reference sequence). Here the CDR3 reads CASTDDRNYGYTF. CDR3 nucleotide sequence: TGTGCCAGCACCGACGACAGAAACTATGGCTACACCTTC.

V usage is TRBV5-1 and J usage is TRBJ2-5; 9 nucleotides match TRBD1. The CDR3 length is 14 residues. V lost 4 bases and J lost 3; bases outside the gene matches: 4. The germline CDR1 and CDR2 sequences are SGHRS and YFSETQ. The CDR3 nucleotides are TGCGCCAGCAGCCCCGGACAGGGGAAAGAGACCCAGTACTTC. Translation gives CASSPGQGKETQYF.

The chain employs TRBV5-1 and TRBJ2-7, with 8 positions matching TRBD2. CDR1 and CDR2 (germline): SGHRS, YFSETQ. This CDR3 region has 15 residues. The V and J ends lost 4 bases and 3 bases, in that order; junction bases with no gene match: 9. The CDR3 protein is CASSPILAGDYEQYF. The CDR3 DNA follows: TGCGCCAGCAGCCCGATCCTAGCGGGTGACTACGAGCAGTACTTC.

This clone was observed once. The V call is TRBV27, the J call TRBJ2-1; 15 nucleotides agree with TRBD2. CDR3 length: 17 amino acids. V trimming: 5 bases; J trimming: 8 bases; junction bases outside the gene matches: 10. Germline values: CDR1 MNHEY, CDR2 SMNVEV (reference sequence). CDR3 sequence: CASSTRTSGRAEHEQFF. CDR3 sequence (DNA): TGTGCCAGCAGTACCCGGACTAGCGGGAGGGCCGAGCATGAGCAGTTCTTC.